The sequence of this T cell receptor (beta chain) was determined in a study of blood T cell repertoires in COVID-19. Profiling relied on immunoSEQ multiplex PCR, and the TCRdb table lists in-frame clones only, not all of them. The sample has roughly 75,000 clones; 65% to 90% are singletons. This clonotype was obtained from a man in his fifties or sixties with COVID-19, enrolled during active disease. The material sequenced was peripheral blood.

CDR3 sequence reads: CAWSPRRGNEQFF. The CDR3 coding sequence is TGTGCCTGGAGTCCCCGCAGGGGGAATGAGCAGTTCTTC. The chain carries TRBV30 and TRBJ2-1; 7 bases fit TRBD1. The ends lost 2 bases at V and 7 bases at J; junction bases unmatched: 5. This CDR3 is 13 amino acids long. Germline V CDR1 and CDR2: GTSNPN, SVGIG (reference sequence).